This TCR beta chain is from a study of somatic mutations in cytotoxic T cells in rheumatoid arthritis. Study as a whole: Patient blood, 30 ml in EDTA, was obtained immediately after diagnosis and prior to the start of any treatment. Including V beta1+ cells that were sequenced for TCRB, some T-cell populations stained with V beta antibodies were flow-sorted at nearly 100% purity.

Using immunoSEQ multiplex PCR, the repertoire was profiled, and TCRdb retains in-frame clones only, with some absent. The sample carries approximately 4,200 clones, 70% to 90% recorded once. Germline V CDR1 and CDR2: WSHSY, SAAADI. V dropped 0 bases and J dropped 1; count of bases not matched to a gene: 4. The CDR3 length is 19 residues. The chain combines TRBV10-2 with TRBJ2-6; 12 bases map to TRBD1. This clonotype originated in a woman aged 70-85 years with rheumatoid arthritis. The sequencing sample was made of CD8+ T cells sorted from blood. The CDR3 nucleotides are TGCGCCAGCAGTGAGTCTCTGGGACAGGGGGCATCTGGGGCCAACGTCCTGACTTTC. Protein sequence: CASSESLGQGASGANVLTF.